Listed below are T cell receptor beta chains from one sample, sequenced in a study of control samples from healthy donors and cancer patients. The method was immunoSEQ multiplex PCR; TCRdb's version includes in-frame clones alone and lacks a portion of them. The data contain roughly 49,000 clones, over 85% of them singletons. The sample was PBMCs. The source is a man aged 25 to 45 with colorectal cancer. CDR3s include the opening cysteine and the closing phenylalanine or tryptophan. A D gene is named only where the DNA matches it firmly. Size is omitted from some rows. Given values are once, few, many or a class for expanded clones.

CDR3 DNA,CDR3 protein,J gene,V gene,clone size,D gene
TGCGCCAGCAGCCAAGATCGTAACGTCCTCTCTGGAAACACCATATATTTT,CASSQDRNVLSGNTIYF,TRBJ1-3,TRBV4-3,-,-
TGTGCTAGTGGTTTGGTACTGGGGCGGGGGAACACTGAAGCTTTCTTT,CASGLVLGRGNTEAFF,TRBJ1-1,TRBV12-5,-,-
TGTGCCTGGAGTGTTGGACTTAGCACAGATACGCAGTATTTT,CAWSVGLSTDTQYF,TRBJ2-3,TRBV30,-,-
TGTGCCAGCAGTCATTTAAGTAATACGCAGTATTTT,CASSHLSNTQYF,TRBJ2-3,TRBV3-1/TRBV3-2,-,-
TGTGCCAGCAGTGAAGCCAATGTCGTAGGGGGCCCTGGAAACACCATATATTTT,CASSEANVVGGPGNTIYF,TRBJ1-3,TRBV6-1,once,TRBD1
TGTGCCAGCAGTGACACGGATATGGGGACTGAAGCTTTCTTT,CASSDTDMGTEAFF,TRBJ1-1,TRBV6-4,few,-
TGCGCCAGCAGTGAGTCGCGGGTGGGGGTTCAGTTCTTC,CASSESRVGVQFF,TRBJ2-1,TRBV10-1,-,-
TGTGCCAGCAGTACTACGGGACAGGGAGCGGAGTTTTCCGAGCAGTACTTC,CASSTTGQGAEFSEQYF,TRBJ2-7,TRBV2,-,TRBD1
TGTGCCTGGAGTGATGGAGCCTACTATGGCTACACCTTC,CAWSDGAYYGYTF,TRBJ1-2,TRBV30,-,-
TGCGCCAGCAGTGCCGCTTTCCACACAGGGTATATTGAAGCTTTCTTT,CASSAAFHTGYIEAFF,TRBJ1-1,TRBV10-1,-,-
TGTGCCAGTAGTAGGCAGCCGGTGACAGGAGGGAGTCAGCCCCAGCATTTT,CASSRQPVTGGSQPQHF,TRBJ1-5,TRBV19,-,-
TGCAGCACCCTAGGGGTAGGGCTCAATCAGCCCCAGCATTTT,CSTLGVGLNQPQHF,TRBJ1-5,TRBV29-1,-,-
TGTGCCAGCAGATCGGACAGGGACGCTGAAGCTTTCTTT,CASRSDRDAEAFF,TRBJ1-1,TRBV12-3/TRBV12-4,-,TRBD1
TGTGCCAGCAGCCAAGCGGATTCAGTCCAACTCACTGAAGCTTTCTTT,CASSQADSVQLTEAFF,TRBJ1-1,TRBV3-1/TRBV3-2,-,-
TGTGCCAGCAGCTTAGCGCTTGGAGGGGAGGCTGAGCAGTTCTTC,CASSLALGGEAEQFF,TRBJ2-1,TRBV7-7,once,-
TGTGCCACCAGGACATTGTATAATTCACCCCTCCACTTT,CATRTLYNSPLHF,TRBJ1-6,TRBV6-5,-,-
TGTGCCAGCAGCCAGGCTAGTCACTCTGGGGCCAACGTCCTGACTTTC,CASSQASHSGANVLTF,TRBJ2-6,TRBV3-1/TRBV3-2,-,-
TGTGCCAGCAGCCAAGATCCGGGCCAACGGTGGGGCTACACCTTC,CASSQDPGQRWGYTF,TRBJ1-2,TRBV4-2,-,-
TGTGCCAGCAGCTTTTCTGCGGGGGGGGCTGGTGAGCAGTTCTTC,CASSFSAGGAGEQFF,TRBJ2-1,TRBV11-2,-,TRBD2
TGTGCCAGCAGCCTGACAGGGTTCACCGGGGAGCTGTTTTTT,CASSLTGFTGELFF,TRBJ2-2,TRBV11-2,-,TRBD1
TGTGCCAGCACCTCTAGCGGGGGGGTGGGCGTTGGTGAGCAGTTCTTC,CASTSSGGVGVGEQFF,TRBJ2-1,TRBV9,-,TRBD2
TGTGCCTGGAGCCCTGACAGGGCGTCTGGAAACACCATATATTTT,CAWSPDRASGNTIYF,TRBJ1-3,TRBV30,-,TRBD1
TGTGCCAGCAGTTTGGGGACAGTGTCCCAGCATTTT,CASSLGTVSQHF,TRBJ1-5,TRBV28,-,TRBD1
TGTGCCATCAGTCAAGGACAGCCGGTCTATGGCTACACCTTC,CAISQGQPVYGYTF,TRBJ1-2,TRBV10-3,-,-
TGTGCCAGCAGTCCCCGGGACAGGGTTGGCAATGAGCAGTTCTTC,CASSPRDRVGNEQFF,TRBJ2-1,TRBV6-2/TRBV6-3,once,TRBD1